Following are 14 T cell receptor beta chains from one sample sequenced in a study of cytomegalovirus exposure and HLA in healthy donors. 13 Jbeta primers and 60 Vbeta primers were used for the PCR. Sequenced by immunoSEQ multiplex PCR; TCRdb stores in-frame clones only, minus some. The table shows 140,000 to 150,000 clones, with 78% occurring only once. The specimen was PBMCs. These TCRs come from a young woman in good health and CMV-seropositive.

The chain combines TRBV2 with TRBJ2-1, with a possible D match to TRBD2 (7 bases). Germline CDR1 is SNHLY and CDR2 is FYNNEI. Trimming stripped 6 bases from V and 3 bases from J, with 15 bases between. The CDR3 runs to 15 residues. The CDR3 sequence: CASRGGGGFYNEQFF. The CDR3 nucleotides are TGTGCCAGCAGAGGAGGGGGGGGCTTCTACAATGAGCAGTTCTTC.

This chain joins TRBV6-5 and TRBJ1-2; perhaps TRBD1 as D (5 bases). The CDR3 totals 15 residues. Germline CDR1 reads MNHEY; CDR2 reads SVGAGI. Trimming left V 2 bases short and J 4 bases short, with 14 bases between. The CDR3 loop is CASSYLPGGSYGYTF. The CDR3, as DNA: TGTGCCAGCAGTTACCTCCCGGGGGGGAGCTATGGCTACACCTTC.

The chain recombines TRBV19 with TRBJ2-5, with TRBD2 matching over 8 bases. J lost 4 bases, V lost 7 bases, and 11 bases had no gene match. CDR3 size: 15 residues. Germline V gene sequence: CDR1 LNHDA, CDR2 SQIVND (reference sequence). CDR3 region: CASNPQRGTGETQYF. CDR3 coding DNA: TGTGCCAGTAACCCCCAGCGGGGGACGGGAGAGACCCAGTACTTC.

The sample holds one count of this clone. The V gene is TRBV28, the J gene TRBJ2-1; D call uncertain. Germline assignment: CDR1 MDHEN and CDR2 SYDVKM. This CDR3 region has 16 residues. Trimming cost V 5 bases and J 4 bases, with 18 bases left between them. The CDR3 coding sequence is TGTGCCAGCAGTCCCAGAAAACCACTACTTTACAATGAGCAGTTCTTC. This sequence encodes CASSPRKPLLYNEQFF.

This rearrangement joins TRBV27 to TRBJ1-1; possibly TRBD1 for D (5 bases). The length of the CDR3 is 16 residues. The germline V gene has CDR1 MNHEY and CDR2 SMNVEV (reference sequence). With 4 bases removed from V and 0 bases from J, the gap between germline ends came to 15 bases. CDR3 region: CASSSILQGMNTEAFF. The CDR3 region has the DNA TGTGCCAGCAGTTCCATCCTTCAGGGTATGAACACTGAAGCTTTCTTT.

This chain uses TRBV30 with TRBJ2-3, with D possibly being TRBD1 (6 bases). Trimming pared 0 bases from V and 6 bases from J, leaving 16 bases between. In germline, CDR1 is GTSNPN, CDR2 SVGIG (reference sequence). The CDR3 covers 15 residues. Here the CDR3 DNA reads TGTGCCTGGAGTGTTAAAACAGGGCCCCCCGATACGCAGTATTTT. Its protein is CAWSVKTGPPDTQYF. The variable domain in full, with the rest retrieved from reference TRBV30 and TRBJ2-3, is SQTIHQWPATLVQPVGSPLSLECTVEGTSNPNLYWYRQAAGRGLQLLFYSVGIGQISSEVPQNLSASRPQDRQFILSSKKLLLSDSGFYLCAWSVKTGPPDTQYFGPGTRLTVL.

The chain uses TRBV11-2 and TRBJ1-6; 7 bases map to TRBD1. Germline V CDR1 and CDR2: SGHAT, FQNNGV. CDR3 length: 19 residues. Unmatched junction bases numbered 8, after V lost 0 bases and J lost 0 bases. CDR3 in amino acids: CASSLESWDRSSYNSPLHF. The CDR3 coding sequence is TGTGCCAGCAGCTTAGAGAGTTGGGACAGAAGCTCCTATAATTCACCCCTCCACTTT.

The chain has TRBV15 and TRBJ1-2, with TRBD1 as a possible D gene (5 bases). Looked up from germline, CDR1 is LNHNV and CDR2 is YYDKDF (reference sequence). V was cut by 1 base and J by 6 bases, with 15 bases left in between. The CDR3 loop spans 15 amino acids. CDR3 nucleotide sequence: TGTGCCACCAGCAGAGTGAATCGGGGGGAGGATGGCTACACCTTC. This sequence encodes CATSRVNRGEDGYTF.

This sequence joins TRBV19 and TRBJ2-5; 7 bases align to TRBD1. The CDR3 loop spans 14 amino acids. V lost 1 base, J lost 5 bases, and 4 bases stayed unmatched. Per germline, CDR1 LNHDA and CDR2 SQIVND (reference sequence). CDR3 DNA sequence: TGTGCCAGTAGTATAGCTCGAGGGGGCGAGACCCAGTACTTC. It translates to CASSIARGGETQYF.

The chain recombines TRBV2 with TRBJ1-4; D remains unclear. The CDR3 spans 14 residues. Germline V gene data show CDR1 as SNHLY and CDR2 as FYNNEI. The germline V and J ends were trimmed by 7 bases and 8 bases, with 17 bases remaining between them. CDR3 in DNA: TGTGCCAGCATTCAGGAGGGCTTGGGAGAAAAACTGTTTTTT. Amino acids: CASIQEGLGEKLFF.

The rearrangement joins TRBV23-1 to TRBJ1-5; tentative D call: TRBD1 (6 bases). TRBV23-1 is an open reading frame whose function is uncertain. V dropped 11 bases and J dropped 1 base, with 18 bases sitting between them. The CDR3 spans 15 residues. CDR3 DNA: TGCGCCGCATTAACACAGGGCCGGAGCAATCAGCCCCAGCATTTT. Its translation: CAALTQGRSNQPQHF.

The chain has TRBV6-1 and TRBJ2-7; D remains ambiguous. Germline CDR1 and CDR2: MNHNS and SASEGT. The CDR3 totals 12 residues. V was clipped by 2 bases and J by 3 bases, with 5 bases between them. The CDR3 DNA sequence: TGTGCCAGCAGTGAATCTTACTACGAGCAGTACTTC. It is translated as CASSESYYEQYF.

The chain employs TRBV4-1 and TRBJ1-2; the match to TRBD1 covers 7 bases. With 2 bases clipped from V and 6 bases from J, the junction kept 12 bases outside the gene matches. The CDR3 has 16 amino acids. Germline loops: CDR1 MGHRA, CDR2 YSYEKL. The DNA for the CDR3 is TGCGCCAGCAGCCAAAAACACTTACAGGGGTCGAATGGCTACACCTTC. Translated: CASSQKHLQGSNGYTF.

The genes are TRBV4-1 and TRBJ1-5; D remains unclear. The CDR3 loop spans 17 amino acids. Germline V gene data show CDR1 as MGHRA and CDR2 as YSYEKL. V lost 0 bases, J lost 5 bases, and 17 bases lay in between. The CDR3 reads CASSQERLRERDQPQHF. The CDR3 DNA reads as TGCGCCAGCAGCCAAGAACGGTTGCGGGAGAGGGATCAGCCCCAGCATTTT.